Below are 29 T cell receptor beta chains sequenced from a single sample in a study of CD8 T cells in ankylosing spondylitis. General study findings and limits: Fewer than 10 highly homologous variants formed a TCR beta motif that appeared characteristic of ankylosing spondylitis blood.

Antigens of these TCRs are unknown. TCRdb independently ran MiXCR on the 5' RACE reads; one entry per CDR3 protein. The sample consists of about 400,000 distinct CDR3 sequences, 20% to 25% of them appearing once. The sample was blood, either unsorted or a sorted T cell fraction (not recorded which). These receptors all stem from a male donor with ankylosing spondylitis.

The J gene is TRBJ2-7, the V gene TRBV6-1, with D hard to call. Germline V gene sequence: CDR1 MNHNS, CDR2 SASEGT. The length of the CDR3 is 16 residues. V lost 6 bases to trimming and J lost 0 bases, with 18 bases between them. The CDR3 bases are TGTGCCAGCAGAACCTCAGGAGTGGGCAGCTCCTACGAGCAGTACTTC. This translates into CASRTSGVGSSYEQYF.

This chain uses TRBV6-5 with TRBJ1-2, with D unresolved. The CDR3 runs 11 residues. Germline values: CDR1 MNHEY, CDR2 SVGAGI. V was shortened by 7 bases and J by 3 bases, with 6 bases between the two germline ends. The CDR3 loop reads CASMRDYGYTF. CDR3 nucleotides: TGTGCCAGCATGAGGGACTATGGCTACACCTTC.

This clonotype has more than one count but fewer than ten. This chain connects TRBV19 to TRBJ2-6; D may be TRBD2 (5 bases). This CDR3 has 16 residues. Trimming stripped 5 bases from V and 0 bases from J, with 11 bases between. Germline CDR1 reads LNHDA; CDR2 reads SQIVND (reference sequence). CDR3 sequence (DNA): TGTGCCAGTAGTTTTGGACTTTTCTCTGGGGCCAACGTCCTGACTTTC. Its protein is CASSFGLFSGANVLTF.

A few counts support this clonotype. V and J are TRBV29-1 and TRBJ1-1, with unresolved D. The CDR3 length is 12 residues. V lost 5 bases to trimming and J lost 5 bases, with 12 bases between them. Germline CDR1 SQVTM, CDR2 ANQGSEA. The CDR3 reads CSVRKALTEAFF. The CDR3 nucleotides are TGCAGCGTTCGCAAGGCCTTGACTGAAGCTTTCTTT.

The chain links TRBV5-1 to TRBJ2-1; 8 bases are a match to TRBD2. Germline-derived CDR1 and CDR2 are SGHRS and YFSETQ. This CDR3 is 15 amino acids long. The V segment lost 2 bases and the J segment 8 bases; nucleotides outside the gene matches: 9. The CDR3 nucleotides read TGCGCCAGCAGCTTTCAAGCGGGAGCAGGGTATGAGCAGTTCTTC. Translated, it gives CASSFQAGAGYEQFF. Looking up the rest from reference TRBV5-1 and TRBJ2-1 gives the full variable domain: KAGVTQTPRYLIKTRGQQVTLSCSPISGHRSVSWYQQTPGQGLQFLFEYFSETQRNKGNFPGRFSGRQFSNSRSEMNVSTLELGDSALYLCASSFQAGAGYEQFFGPGTRLTVL.

This clonotype turned up a few times. The chain joins TRBV25-1 to TRBJ2-1; D gene uncertain. The CDR3 loop spans 14 amino acids. V lost 6 bases, J lost 0 bases, and 9 bases lay in between. The germline V gene has CDR1 MGHDK and CDR2 SYGVNS. The CDR3 nucleotides are TGTGCCAGCAGAAACCCAGACTCCTACAATGAGCAGTTCTTC. Protein sequence: CASRNPDSYNEQFF.

This clonotype was counted between two and nine times. This sequence joins TRBV29-1 and TRBJ2-6; D is uncertain. V was cut by 4 bases and J by 0 bases, with 7 bases left in between. The CDR3 is 14 residues long. Germline CDR1 SQVTM, CDR2 ANQGSEA. CDR3 protein: CSVGSHSGANVLTF. In nucleotides, the CDR3 is TGCAGCGTTGGATCGCACTCTGGGGCCAACGTCCTGACTTTC.

V usage is TRBV20-1 and J usage is TRBJ2-3; TRBD2 might be the D (7 bases). The V gene's germline CDR1 is DFQATT and CDR2 SNEGSKA (reference sequence). Trimming took 5 bases from V and 1 from J, leaving 16 bases between them. The CDR3 consists of 15 residues. CDR3 sequence: CSAPPGGLGTDTQYF. The CDR3 DNA reads TGCAGTGCTCCCCCCGGGGGGCTCGGCACAGATACGCAGTATTTT.

In this sample, this clonotype turned up a few times. The J gene is TRBJ1-5, the V gene TRBV2; D is possibly TRBD1 (5 bases). CDR1 and CDR2 from the germline V gene are SNHLY and FYNNEI. There are 13 residues in the CDR3. The ends were cut back, 8 bases at V and 7 bases at J, with 15 bases in the middle. CDR3 nucleotide sequence: TGTGCCAGCGGAGGGGAGAGGTTCCAGCCCCAGCATTTT. Amino acid sequence: CASGGERFQPQHF.

On this clonotype itself: Sequence at one end of the junction differs from germline and may be a read error. The chain is built from TRBV5-1 and TRBJ2-3; TRBD1 is a possible D gene (5 bases). Germline CDR1 SGHRS, CDR2 YFSETQ. The CDR3 runs to 14 residues. The CDR3 coding sequence is TGCGCCAGCAGCTTGGGGCAGTCCACAGGTACGCAGTATTTT. This sequence encodes CASSLGQSTGTQYF.

V usage is TRBV5-1 and J usage is TRBJ2-7; unclear D gene. V was clipped by 2 bases and J by 3 bases, with 9 bases between them. The V gene's germline CDR1 is SGHRS and CDR2 YFSETQ. The CDR3 consists of 13 residues. CDR3 protein: CASSFLNSYEQYF. The CDR3 bases are TGCGCCAGCAGCTTCCTAAACAGCTACGAGCAGTACTTC.

This sequence joins TRBV7-3 and TRBJ2-3, with D perhaps matching TRBD2 (5 bases). This CDR3 region has 16 residues. The germline V and J ends were trimmed by 5 bases and 0 bases, with 15 bases remaining between them. Germline CDR1 reads SGHTA; CDR2 reads FQGTGA. The CDR3 DNA is TGTGCCAGCAGCCCGGGGTTAGCGAGAAGCACAGATACGCAGTATTTT. This sequence encodes CASSPGLARSTDTQYF.

This chain connects TRBV18 to TRBJ2-7, with D uncertain. The CDR3 loop spans 14 amino acids. V was trimmed by 3 bases and J by 0 bases, leaving 9 bases between them. The V gene's germline CDR1 is KGHSH and CDR2 LQKENI. CDR3 loop: CASSPLGSSYEQYF. CDR3 nucleotides: TGTGCCAGCTCACCCCTGGGAAGCTCCTACGAGCAGTACTTC.

The genes are TRBV7-2 and TRBJ2-5, with D possibly TRBD1 on 6 matching bases. CDR1 is SGHTA and CDR2 is FQGNSA in the germline V gene. The CDR3 runs to 13 residues. Trimming stripped 1 base from V and 5 bases from J, with 8 bases between. The CDR3 protein is CASSLVQGETQYF. As DNA, the CDR3 is TGTGCCAGCAGCTTAGTGCAGGGGGAGACCCAGTACTTC.

The rearrangement joins TRBV28 to TRBJ2-1; TRBD1 is a possible D gene (6 bases). V lost 6 bases and J 6 bases, leaving 21 bases between the germline ends. The CDR3 consists of 16 residues. Germline V lookup: CDR1 MDHEN, CDR2 SYDVKM. CDR3 bases: TGTGCCAGCAGGGGTCCCGGGACACAAGTAACCAATGAGCAGTTCTTC. This encodes CASRGPGTQVTNEQFF.

This clonotype has a count of ten or more. The chain couples TRBV5-1 to TRBJ2-3, with TRBD2 identical over 10 bases. The V segment lost 0 bases and the J segment 3 bases; nucleotides outside the gene matches: 4. CDR3 length: 16 residues. Germline V gene data show CDR1 as SGHRS and CDR2 as YFSETQ. CDR3 amino acids: CASSLGASGRTDTQYF. CDR3 nucleotide sequence: TGCGCCAGCAGCTTGGGGGCTAGCGGGAGAACAGATACGCAGTATTTT.

J is TRBJ1-1 and V is TRBV3-1; D gene ambiguous. Trimming pared 3 bases from V and 1 base from J, leaving 9 bases between. Per germline, CDR1 LGHDT and CDR2 YNNKEL (reference sequence). The CDR3 consists of 14 residues. In DNA, the CDR3 is TGTGCCAGCAGCCACCAGTCGGGGAACACTGAAGCTTTCTTT. Translation gives CASSHQSGNTEAFF. Filled out from reference TRBV3-1 and TRBJ1-1, the complete variable domain reads DTAVSQTPKYLVTQMGNDKSIKCEQNLGHDTMYWYKQDSKKFLKIMFSYNNKELIINETVPNRFSPKSPDKAHLNLHINSLELGDSAVYFCASSHQSGNTEAFFGQGTRLTVV.

V usage is TRBV7-9 and J usage is TRBJ1-1; D unresolved. This CDR3 comprises 15 residues. Between the trimmed V and J ends, which lost 2 bases and 1 base, there was a span of 11 bases. Germline V CDR1 and CDR2: SEHNR, FQNEAQ (reference sequence). CDR3 in amino acids: CASSLFGEGNTEAFF. The CDR3 DNA reads as TGTGCCAGCAGCTTATTTGGGGAAGGGAACACTGAAGCTTTCTTT.

This rearrangement joins TRBV13 to TRBJ2-5; 10 bases are a match to TRBD2. The CDR3 totals 17 residues. V dropped 0 bases and J dropped 3; count of bases not matched to a gene: 7. CDR1 and CDR2 (germline): PRHDT, FYEKMQ (reference sequence). The CDR3 DNA follows: TGTGCCAGCAGCTTAGGCCGTGGAGCGGGAGGGAAAGAGACCCAGTACTTC. Its protein is CASSLGRGAGGKETQYF.

This clonotype appeared a few times. The rearrangement links TRBV5-4 to TRBJ2-5; D gene unclear. This CDR3 is built from 13 residues. The germline CDR1 and CDR2 sequences are SGHNT and YYREEE (reference sequence). V was trimmed by 3 bases and J by 1 base, leaving 7 bases between them. The CDR3 DNA reads TGTGCCAGCAGCTCGCAATTCCAAGAGACCCAGTACTTC. As protein: CASSSQFQETQYF.

The V and J genes are TRBV5-1 and TRBJ2-1; D may be TRBD2 (5 bases). V lost 4 bases to trimming and J lost 1 base, with 12 bases between them. CDR1 is SGHRS, CDR2 YFSETQ, per germline. This CDR3 is 15 amino acids long. This CDR3 is CASSRFGESYNEQFF. As DNA, the CDR3 is TGCGCCAGCAGCCGCTTCGGGGAGTCCTACAATGAGCAGTTCTTC.

This clonotype turned up a few times. The CDR3 DNA reads as TGTGCCAGCAGTCTAAGACAGGTCGGAAACACCATATATTTT. Amino acids: CASSLRQVGNTIYF. The gene calls are TRBV12-3 or TRBV12-4 and TRBJ1-3; D might be TRBD1 (6 bases). V lost 5 bases and J lost 4, with 12 bases in between. The CDR3 extends over 14 amino acids.

This clonotype turned up a few times. The chain joins TRBV7-9 to TRBJ1-6; 12 positions match TRBD1. Germline values: CDR1 SEHNR, CDR2 FQNEAQ (reference sequence). The CDR3 runs to 17 residues. V trimming: 4 bases; J trimming: 5 bases; junction bases outside the gene matches: 6. CDR3 in DNA: TGTGCCAGCAGCTCCCGGGACAGGGGGCGTCATAATTCACCCCTCCACTTT. It specifies CASSSRDRGRHNSPLHF.

The V call is TRBV15, the J call TRBJ1-2, with D possibly being TRBD1 (5 bases). V gave up 9 bases and J gave up 3 bases, with 17 bases separating them. This CDR3 region has 14 residues. Germline V gene data show CDR1 as LNHNV and CDR2 as YYDKDF (reference sequence). CDR3: CATAKRGSYYGYTF. For the CDR3, the DNA is TGTGCCACAGCCAAACGGGGGAGTTACTATGGCTACACCTTC.

This clonotype came up a few times. The rearrangement joins TRBV5-1 to TRBJ2-7; 7 bases are a match to TRBD1. The CDR3 runs 15 residues. With V trimmed by 4 bases and J by 2 bases, 9 bases remained unmatched. Germline assignment: CDR1 SGHRS and CDR2 YFSETQ. The CDR3 is CASSTTGNGPYEQYF. For the CDR3, the DNA is TGCGCCAGCAGCACGACAGGGAATGGGCCCTACGAGCAGTACTTC.

J is TRBJ1-5 and V is TRBV7-8; TRBD1 matches at 11 bases. This CDR3 has 18 amino acids. CDR1 and CDR2 from the germline V gene are SGHVS and FQNEAQ. V gave up 6 bases and J gave up 5 bases; unmatched junction bases: 15. The CDR3 here is CASSSEDRGRVMDQPQHF. DNA for the CDR3: TGTGCCAGCAGTTCTGAGGACAGGGGGCGCGTGATGGATCAGCCCCAGCATTTT.

J is TRBJ2-2 and V is TRBV20-1, with TRBD1 matching over 7 bases. The germline gives CDR1 DFQATT, CDR2 SNEGSKA (reference sequence). This CDR3 region has 14 residues. V trimming: 6 bases; J trimming: 4 bases; junction bases outside the gene matches: 8. In DNA form, the CDR3 reads TGCAGTGCCACAGACAGGGAGAGCACCGGGGAGCTGTTTTTT. Translating it yields CSATDRESTGELFF.

This sequence joins TRBV7-9 and TRBJ2-1, with D hard to call. This CDR3 region has 15 residues. Trimming cost V 2 bases and J 3 bases, with 11 bases left between them. Germline assignment: CDR1 SEHNR and CDR2 FQNEAQ (reference sequence). As DNA, the CDR3 is TGTGCCAGCAGCTTAATCTCCATTGGCTACAATGAGCAGTTCTTC. It encodes CASSLISIGYNEQFF.

The rearrangement uses TRBV11-2 and TRBJ2-1; D call uncertain. CDR3 size: 16 residues. The ends were cut back, 6 bases at V and 0 bases at J, with 15 bases in the middle. Germline V gene sequence: CDR1 SGHAT, CDR2 FQNNGV. The CDR3 nucleotides are TGTGCCAGCAGGAGCAGAAAGGGTGTCTCCTACAATGAGCAGTTCTTC. Encoded protein: CASRSRKGVSYNEQFF.